The next 13 T cell receptor beta chains were all read from a single sample in a study of blood T cell repertoires in COVID-19. Sequencing used immunoSEQ multiplex PCR; TCRdb keeps in-frame clones, though not all of them. The sample lists 100,000 or so clones; 80% to 95% were seen once. Sequences were obtained from peripheral blood. The origin of the receptors is a man aged 50-60 years with active COVID-19.

The gene calls are TRBV28 and TRBJ2-1; 8 nucleotides agree with TRBD2. Germline CDR1 and CDR2: MDHEN and SYDVKM. The CDR3 is 17 amino acids. The J segment lost 0 bases and the V segment lost 2 bases, leaving 6 bases of the junction unmatched. The CDR3 nucleotides read TGTGCCAGCAGTTTAGCCAGGACTAGCACCTCCTACAATGAGCAGTTCTTC. Protein sequence: CASSLARTSTSYNEQFF.

The chain joins TRBV28 to TRBJ1-2; D possibly corresponds to TRBD1 (5 bases). The CDR3 runs to 16 residues. The germline gives CDR1 MDHEN, CDR2 SYDVKM. V was trimmed by 2 bases and J by 2 bases, leaving 15 bases between them. The CDR3 here is CASSLGGGGSNYGYTF. The CDR3 DNA sequence: TGTGCCAGCAGTTTAGGGGGGGGAGGAAGCAACTATGGCTACACCTTC.

The V gene is TRBV5-1, the J gene TRBJ1-3, with 11 bases aligning to TRBD1. CDR1 and CDR2 from the germline V gene are SGHRS and YFSETQ. The CDR3 covers 16 residues. V dropped 4 bases and J dropped 4; count of bases not matched to a gene: 7. In nucleotides, the CDR3 is TGCGCCAGCAGCGATCCGGGACAGGGGGGAGGAAACACCATATATTTT. Translated, it gives CASSDPGQGGGNTIYF.

The chain recombines TRBV28 with TRBJ2-2; 8 bases line up with TRBD2. This CDR3 contains 15 residues. J was trimmed by 0 bases and V by 6 bases; bases with no gene match: 3. The germline V gene encodes CDR1 MDHEN and CDR2 SYDVKM. CDR3 sequence: CASSVLAANTGELFF. The CDR3 DNA reads TGTGCCAGCAGCGTACTAGCGGCGAACACCGGGGAGCTGTTTTTT.

The chain joins TRBV6-6 to TRBJ1-5; the D gene is possibly TRBD1 (5 bases). V was trimmed by 3 bases and J by 2 bases, leaving 14 bases between them. The CDR3 spans 16 residues. CDR1 and CDR2 from the germline V gene are MNHNY and SVGAGI (reference sequence). The DNA for the CDR3 is TGTGCCAGCAGTTATGACGTAGGGGTAGGCAATCAGCCCCAGCATTTT. The encoded protein is CASSYDVGVGNQPQHF.

The chain has TRBV7-9 and TRBJ1-2; 7 bases fit TRBD1. The CDR3 runs 16 residues. The V and J ends lost 5 bases and 8 bases, in that order; junction bases with no gene match: 17. CDR1 and CDR2 from the germline V gene are SEHNR and FQNEAQ (reference sequence). The CDR3 nucleotides are TGTGCCAGCAGCCTGCACGTAGGGGGCAGGGTGGAAGGCTACACCTTC. This translates into CASSLHVGGRVEGYTF. Combining the CDR3 with reference TRBV7-9 and TRBJ1-2 gives the whole variable domain DTGVSQNPRHKITKRGQNVTFRCDPISEHNRLYWYRQTLGQGPEFLTYFQNEAQLEKSRLLSDRFSAERPKGSFSTLEIQRTEQGDSAMYLCASSLHVGGRVEGYTFGSGTRLTVV.

The chain links TRBV7-9 to TRBJ1-1; 7 bases align to TRBD1. The CDR3 contains 11 residues. CDR1 and CDR2 (germline): SEHNR, FQNEAQ (reference sequence). V lost 5 bases to trimming and J lost 8 bases; unmatched junction nucleotides: 2. CDR3 DNA: TGTGCCAGCAGCCAGGACAGGGAAGCTTTCTTT. Translated, it gives CASSQDREAFF.

The rearrangement uses TRBV9 and TRBJ2-3, with 9 bases fitting TRBD1. The CDR3 is 17 residues long. Unmatched junction bases numbered 12, after V lost 4 bases and J lost 3 bases. Per the germline V gene, CDR1 is SGDLS and CDR2 is YYNGEE. CDR3 amino acids: CASSTLGRTGVTDTQYF. The CDR3 DNA reads TGTGCCAGCAGCACCCTTGGTCGGACAGGGGTGACAGATACGCAGTATTTT.

The V call is TRBV6-6, the J call TRBJ2-3; D uncertain. Germline CDR1 and CDR2: MNHNY and SVGAGI (reference sequence). The CDR3 runs to 11 residues. The V end lost 0 bases, the J end lost 15 bases, and 10 bases lay between the germline ends. CDR3 nucleotides: TGTGCCAGCAGTTACTCGGGCCCGGTATATTTT. It encodes CASSYSGPVYF.

In the case of this clone: One junction end does not reproduce the germline sequence, and a read error may be involved. The chain has TRBV15 and TRBJ1-2, with D hard to call. The germline gives CDR1 LNHNV, CDR2 YYDKDF (reference sequence). CDR3 length: 14 residues. DNA of the CDR3: TGTGCCACCAGTAGAGAACGGGAATCACCGTCCTACACCTTC. Its translation: CATSRERESPSYTF.

The rearrangement links TRBV5-6 to TRBJ2-7; 7 positions match TRBD2. The CDR3 extends over 15 amino acids. The V and J ends lost 1 base and 6 bases, in that order; junction bases with no gene match: 10. Germline CDR1 is SGHDT and CDR2 is YYEEEE. The DNA of the CDR3 is TGTGCCAGCAGCTTGAGGTACAGTCCTAGCGGCGAGCAGTACTTC. It is translated as CASSLRYSPSGEQYF.

The chain is built from TRBV14 and TRBJ2-7; D possibly corresponds to TRBD2 (6 bases). CDR1 is SGHDN, CDR2 FVKESK, per germline. V was cut by 1 base and J by 6 bases, with 10 bases left in between. CDR3 length: 13 amino acids. CDR3 sequence (DNA): TGTGCCAGCAGCCAAGTGGCGGGGTTCGAGCAGTACTTC. Protein product: CASSQVAGFEQYF.

The chain couples TRBV19 to TRBJ2-7, with a possible D match to TRBD1 (7 bases). Germline CDR1 and CDR2: LNHDA and SQIVND (reference sequence). Trimming removed 4 bases from V and 2 bases from J, with 9 bases in between. This CDR3 region has 13 residues. The CDR3 DNA reads TGTGCCAGTAGTAGCAGGGGGGCCTACGAGCAGTACTTC. As protein: CASSSRGAYEQYF.